This entry lists 5 T cell receptor beta chains sequenced from one sample in a study of blood T cell repertoires in COVID-19. TCRdb keeps only in-frame clones here, not all; method: immunoSEQ multiplex PCR. The data hold some 53,000 clones, with 89% observed a single time. The source material was peripheral blood. These TCRs come from a man aged 55 to 70 with active COVID-19.

V gene TRBV6-6 combines with J gene TRBJ2-3, with 11 bases aligning to TRBD2. Trimming removed 4 bases from V and 5 bases from J; junction bases left unmatched: 8. The CDR3 is 16 amino acids. Germline assignment: CDR1 MNHNY and CDR2 SVGAGI (reference sequence). DNA for the CDR3: TGTGCCAGCAGTTCCCCGGGACTAGCGGTAGGAGATACGCAGTATTTT. Residues: CASSSPGLAVGDTQYF.

The chain links TRBV9 to TRBJ2-5; 9 nucleotides agree with TRBD1. The CDR3 is 15 residues long. The trim removed 0 bases at V and 2 bases at J, leaving 2 bases unmatched. Germline V CDR1 and CDR2: SGDLS, YYNGEE. The CDR3 coding sequence is TGTGCCAGCAGCGTAGGTGGACAGGGGCAAGAGACCCAGTACTTC. It translates to CASSVGGQGQETQYF. The complete variable domain, with remaining parts taken from reference TRBV9 and TRBJ2-5, reads DSGVTQTPKHLITATGQRVTLRCSPRSGDLSVYWYQQSLDQGLQFLIQYYNGEERAKGNILERFSAQQFPDLHSELNLSSLELGDSALYFCASSVGGQGQETQYFGPGTRLLVL.

The J gene is TRBJ1-2, the V gene TRBV7-2; a possible D gene is TRBD1 (6 bases). CDR3 length: 15 amino acids. Trimming took 5 bases from V and 0 from J, leaving 13 bases between them. Germline lookup yields CDR1 SGHTA and CDR2 FQGNSA. CDR3 sequence: CASSMGHQANYGYTF. CDR3 coding DNA: TGTGCCAGCAGCATGGGACACCAAGCTAACTATGGCTACACCTTC.

This clone has only a few counts. The chain links TRBV10-3 to TRBJ1-1; no reliable D call. CDR3 size: 14 residues. V lost 3 bases and J 1 base, leaving 9 bases between the germline ends. Germline lookup yields CDR1 ENHRY and CDR2 SYGVKD. CDR3 residues: CAISEGRRNTEAFF. The CDR3 DNA reads as TGTGCCATCAGTGAAGGGAGGAGGAACACTGAAGCTTTCTTT.

The CDR3 region has the DNA TGTGCCAGCAGCCAAGATAACCCCCCCCCAGCGGAGGGTAGGGATGAGCAGTTCTTC. Its translation is CASSQDNPPPAEGRDEQFF. The gene calls are TRBV3-1 (or the pseudogene TRBV3-2) and TRBJ2-1; D is possibly TRBD2 (6 bases). With 0 bases removed from V and 8 bases from J, the gap between germline ends came to 26 bases. Per the germline V gene, CDR1 is LGHDT and CDR2 is YNNKEL (reference sequence). The CDR3 covers 19 residues.